This TCR beta chain originates from a study of T-cell memory formation after mild COVID-19. Comments on this clonotype: Its antigen is currently unknown.

TCRdb re-called the 5' RACE reads through MiXCR, storing one row per CDR3 protein. The sample lists approximately 190,000 distinct CDR3 sequences, approximately 20% seen once, with roughly 2.3% in the top ten. Germline-derived CDR1 and CDR2 are MNHEY and SVGEGT. V was shortened by 6 bases and J by 0 bases, with 9 bases between the two germline ends. CDR3 length equals 14 residues. Broader study findings: The appearance of some responding clones in pre-infection memory suggested that cross-reactive memory joined. Clones contracting across day 15 to 85 had a balanced CD4/CD8 profile; later expanding clones leaned CD4+.

Sequencing was done on a sample of PBMCs or a T cell subset sorted from them (not recorded which). This receptor was obtained from an adult woman who had mild COVID-19 (a few samples of this study predate the infection). Cell type and time point are not known. The chain carries TRBV6-2 or TRBV6-3 and TRBJ2-1, with D uncertain. CDR3 sequence reads: CASRAIRSYNEQFF. The CDR3 DNA sequence: TGTGCCAGCAGGGCTATCCGCTCCTACAATGAGCAGTTCTTC.